The 28 T cell receptor beta chains presented below share a single source sample, sequenced in a study of blood T cell repertoires in COVID-19. Assay used: immunoSEQ multiplex PCR; TCRdb lists only in-frame clones, some missing. The data hold more than 300,000 clones, with around 89% observed a single time. The sequenced sample consisted of peripheral blood. These receptors came from a man aged 18 to 30 who had recovered from COVID-19.

This chain uses TRBV24-1 with TRBJ2-3; TRBD2 aligns across 7 bases. The V segment lost 3 bases and the J segment 4 bases; nucleotides outside the gene matches: 0. Germline-derived CDR1 and CDR2 are KGHDR and SFDVKD. The CDR3 is made up of 13 amino acids. CDR3 residues: CATSDGGADTQYF. The CDR3 DNA sequence: TGTGCCACCAGTGATGGGGGGGCAGATACGCAGTATTTT.

This chain uses TRBV12-3 or TRBV12-4 with TRBJ1-6; TRBD1 matches 7 bases. With 3 bases clipped from V and 11 bases from J, the junction kept 4 bases outside the gene matches. The CDR3 has 13 amino acids. CDR3 sequence: CASSFQGDTPLHF. CDR3 coding DNA: TGTGCCAGCAGTTTCCAGGGGGACACACCCCTCCACTTT.

The chain employs TRBV5-4 and TRBJ2-1; 7 bases map to TRBD2. CDR1 and CDR2 (germline): SGHNT, YYREEE (reference sequence). The CDR3 runs 14 residues. With 2 bases clipped from V and 5 bases from J, the junction kept 4 bases outside the gene matches. The CDR3 coding sequence is TGTGCCAGCAGCTTTGGAAGCGGGGACAATGAGCAGTTCTTC. It encodes CASSFGSGDNEQFF. Combining the CDR3 with reference TRBV5-4 and TRBJ2-1 gives the whole variable domain ETGVTQSPTHLIKTRGQQVTLRCSSQSGHNTVSWYQQALGQGPQFIFQYYREEENGRGNFPPRFSGLQFPNYSSELNVNALELDDSALYLCASSFGSGDNEQFFGPGTRLTVL.

V and J are TRBV27 and TRBJ2-7; D is ambiguous. The germline V gene encodes CDR1 MNHEY and CDR2 SMNVEV (reference sequence). V was clipped by 5 bases and J by 1 base, with 9 bases between them. The CDR3 has 13 residues. The DNA of the CDR3 is TGTGCCAGCAGTCGGAGTCTGTCCTACGAGCAGTACTTC. It specifies CASSRSLSYEQYF.

The rearrangement joins TRBV6-1 to TRBJ1-3; D is possibly TRBD1 (5 bases). The CDR3 sequence is 15 residues long. In germline, CDR1 is MNHNS, CDR2 SASEGT. The ends were cut back, 3 bases at V and 2 bases at J, with 11 bases in the middle. The CDR3 sequence is CASSEEGFPGNTIYF. In DNA form, the CDR3 reads TGTGCCAGCAGTGAGGAGGGGTTCCCTGGAAACACCATATATTTT.

This chain connects TRBV10-3 to TRBJ2-2, with a tentative D call TRBD1 (5 bases). The CDR3 consists of 17 residues. Germline V gene sequence: CDR1 ENHRY, CDR2 SYGVKD. V was cut by 0 bases and J by 7 bases, with 18 bases left in between. The CDR3 sequence is CAISESQGRERSGELFF. DNA of the CDR3: TGTGCCATCAGTGAGTCTCAGGGAAGGGAACGTAGCGGGGAGCTGTTTTTT.

This chain connects TRBV2 to TRBJ2-1; the D gene is possibly TRBD2 (5 bases). The V and J ends lost 4 bases and 15 bases respectively, with 19 bases between them. This CDR3 is built from 13 residues. Looked up from germline, CDR1 is SNHLY and CDR2 is FYNNEI. Here the CDR3 reads CASSGGSLAEGFF. The CDR3 bases are TGTGCCAGCAGTGGAGGTTCGTTGGCCGAGGGGTTCTTC.

This chain joins TRBV27 and TRBJ2-7; 9 bases align to TRBD2. The ends lost 3 bases at V and 2 bases at J; junction bases unmatched: 5. There are 15 residues in the CDR3. CDR1 MNHEY and CDR2 SMNVEV come from the germline V gene (reference sequence). The CDR3 region has the DNA TGTGCCAGCAGTTTGAATCTAGCGGGAACCTACGAGCAGTACTTC. Translation: CASSLNLAGTYEQYF.

This sequence joins TRBV5-6 and TRBJ2-6, with 7 nucleotides matching TRBD1. This CDR3 is 17 amino acids long. The V gene's germline CDR1 is SGHDT and CDR2 YYEEEE. Trimming took 0 bases from V and 0 from J; bases not matched to a gene: 3. In nucleotides, the CDR3 is TGTGCCAGCAGCTTGGGGACAGGTGCCTCTGGGGCCAACGTCCTGACTTTC. Its translation: CASSLGTGASGANVLTF.

The V and J genes are TRBV25-1 and TRBJ2-7; D perhaps matches TRBD2 (7 bases). The CDR3 totals 14 residues. Germline V lookup: CDR1 MGHDK, CDR2 SYGVNS. V shed 0 bases and J shed 7 bases, with 13 bases lying between them. The CDR3 DNA reads as TGTGCCAGCAGTGAATATGGGGGGGCGGGGGAGCAGTACTTC. Its protein is CASSEYGGAGEQYF.

V and J are TRBV5-1 and TRBJ2-7; TRBD1 aligns across 9 bases. V lost 2 bases, J lost 1 base, and 7 bases stayed unmatched. The CDR3 is 16 amino acids. In germline, CDR1 is SGHRS, CDR2 YFSETQ. The CDR3 loop reads CASSLTGQGTSYEQYF. The CDR3 DNA reads as TGCGCCAGCAGCTTAACGGGACAGGGAACATCCTACGAGCAGTACTTC. Based on the CDR3 plus reference TRBV5-1 and TRBJ2-7, the full variable domain is KAGVTQTPRYLIKTRGQQVTLSCSPISGHRSVSWYQQTPGQGLQFLFEYFSETQRNKGNFPGRFSGRQFSNSRSEMNVSTLELGDSALYLCASSLTGQGTSYEQYFGPGTRLTVT.

The chain is built from TRBV7-9 and TRBJ2-2; 9 bases align to TRBD2. The germline CDR1 and CDR2 sequences are SEHNR and FQNEAQ (reference sequence). Trimming cost V 4 bases and J 8 bases; bases outside gene matches: 11. This CDR3 is built from 16 residues. DNA for the CDR3: TGTGCCAGCAGCTCACGGAGTAGCGGGAGTCGGGGGGAGCTGTTTTTT. Amino acids: CASSSRSSGSRGELFF.

This chain links TRBV18 with TRBJ2-2; 7 positions match TRBD2. The CDR3 is 17 residues long. CDR1 is KGHSH, CDR2 LQKENI, per germline. The ends lost 0 bases at V and 5 bases at J; junction bases unmatched: 9. This CDR3 reads CASSPPSSGASTGELFF. CDR3 in DNA: TGTGCCAGCTCACCACCATCTAGCGGAGCCAGTACCGGGGAGCTGTTTTTT.

The chain combines TRBV2 with TRBJ1-2; 8 bases are a match to TRBD1. Germline V gene lookup returns CDR1 SNHLY and CDR2 FYNNEI. The CDR3 loop spans 12 amino acids. Trimming at V came to 8 bases and at J to 4 bases, leaving 3 bases not matched to a gene. The CDR3: CASQDRAYGYTF. DNA for the CDR3: TGTGCCAGCCAGGACAGGGCCTATGGCTACACCTTC.

This clone was recorded only once. This chain joins TRBV9 and TRBJ2-2; the D is unclear. V was shortened by 0 bases and J by 3 bases, with 3 bases between the two germline ends. This CDR3 is built from 13 residues. The germline V gene has CDR1 SGDLS and CDR2 YYNGEE. The CDR3: CASSVADTGELFF. Here the CDR3 DNA reads TGTGCCAGCAGCGTAGCGGACACCGGGGAGCTGTTTTTT.

The chain is built from TRBV9 and TRBJ2-3; TRBD2 might be the D (5 bases). The V end lost 0 bases, the J end lost 6 bases, and 5 bases lay between the germline ends. CDR1 is SGDLS, CDR2 YYNGEE, per germline. The CDR3 extends over 12 amino acids. In DNA form, the CDR3 reads TGTGCCAGCAGCGTAGGGGAGGATACGCAGTATTTT. It is translated as CASSVGEDTQYF.

This clone was observed once. The genes are TRBV7-7 and TRBJ2-3, with 14 bases matching TRBD2. This CDR3 has 15 amino acids. The J segment lost 4 bases and the V segment lost 5 bases, leaving 2 bases of the junction unmatched. The germline V gene has CDR1 SSHAT and CDR2 FNYEAQ (reference sequence). CDR3 sequence reads: CASSPGLAGADTQYF. DNA for the CDR3: TGTGCCAGCAGCCCGGGACTAGCGGGGGCAGATACGCAGTATTTT. The whole variable domain, filled in from reference TRBV7-7 and TRBJ2-3, reads GAGVSQSPRYKVTKRGQDVTLRCDPISSHATLYWYQQALGQGPEFLTYFNYEAQPDKSGLPSDRFSAERPEGSISTLTIQRTEQRDSAMYRCASSPGLAGADTQYFGPGTRLTVL.

This chain uses TRBV30 with TRBJ2-1, with TRBD2 matching 11 bases. Germline-derived CDR1 and CDR2 are GTSNPN and SVGIG (reference sequence). Trimming cost V 3 bases and J 8 bases; bases outside gene matches: 6. The CDR3 runs to 14 residues. CDR3 in DNA: TGTGCCTGGAGGTTAGCGGGAGGGTGGGATGAGCAGTTCTTC. Its protein is CAWRLAGGWDEQFF.

The chain joins TRBV24-1 to TRBJ2-1; TRBD2 matches 13 bases. The CDR3 consists of 17 residues. In germline, CDR1 is KGHDR, CDR2 SFDVKD. J lost 4 bases, V lost 2 bases, and 4 bases had no gene match. CDR3 nucleotides: TGTGCCACCAGTGATTCCGGGACTAGCGGGACATACAATGAGCAGTTCTTC. It specifies CATSDSGTSGTYNEQFF.

The J gene is TRBJ2-7, the V gene TRBV4-2, with a weak D call TRBD2 (6 bases). The CDR3 has 15 residues. V was trimmed by 1 base and J by 2 bases, leaving 12 bases between them. CDR1 is LGHNA and CDR2 is YNFKEQ in the germline V gene. The CDR3 DNA follows: TGTGCCAGCAGCCAAGGGGCGGGGACGACCTACGAGCAGTACTTC. Protein: CASSQGAGTTYEQYF.

V usage is TRBV29-1 and J usage is TRBJ2-7, with TRBD2 matching over 7 bases. Unmatched junction bases numbered 8, after V lost 7 bases and J lost 2 bases. CDR3 length: 13 amino acids. Germline-derived CDR1 and CDR2 are SQVTM and ANQGSEA. The CDR3 DNA follows: TGCAGCGCTGGGGGGGGAGGCCCCTACGAGCAGTACTTC. It is translated as CSAGGGGPYEQYF.

The V gene is TRBV18, the J gene TRBJ2-7; 8 bases match TRBD1. The CDR3 consists of 15 residues. V gave up 2 bases and J gave up 5 bases; unmatched junction bases: 8. CDR1 and CDR2 (germline): KGHSH, LQKENI. CDR3 bases: TGTGCCAGCTCACCAATAGACAGGGGATCCCACGAGCAGTACTTC. Amino acid sequence: CASSPIDRGSHEQYF.

This chain links TRBV5-1 with TRBJ2-7; 9 bases align to TRBD1. The V gene end was trimmed by 3 bases and the J gene end by 7 bases; junction bases not matched to a gene: 8. This CDR3 spans 14 amino acids. Germline lookup yields CDR1 SGHRS and CDR2 YFSETQ. CDR3 coding DNA: TGCGCCAGCAGCTCGACAGGGGGGATTAGTGAGCAGTACTTC. This encodes CASSSTGGISEQYF.

V gene TRBV6-1 combines with J gene TRBJ2-7; 8 bases fit TRBD2. This CDR3 comprises 14 residues. V dropped 2 bases and J dropped 3; count of bases not matched to a gene: 3. CDR1 and CDR2 (germline): MNHNS, SASEGT. DNA for the CDR3: TGTGCCAGCAGTGAACGACTAGCGAGCTACGAGCAGTACTTC. This gives the protein CASSERLASYEQYF.

The chain links TRBV20-1 to TRBJ2-7; 9 nucleotides agree with TRBD2. The CDR3 consists of 11 residues. Trimming cost V 5 bases and J 8 bases; bases outside gene matches: 4. Germline assignment: CDR1 DFQATT and CDR2 SNEGSKA (reference sequence). The CDR3 DNA sequence: TGCAGTGCTTATAGCGGGAGCAAGCAGTACTTC. It specifies CSAYSGSKQYF.

The chain couples TRBV10-2 to TRBJ1-5; 12 nucleotides line up with TRBD1. The CDR3 length is 15 residues. The V segment lost 6 bases and the J segment 7 bases; nucleotides outside the gene matches: 7. CDR1 is WSHSY, CDR2 SAAADI, per germline. CDR3 sequence: CASSPGTGGEQPQHF. The CDR3 DNA follows: TGCGCCAGCAGCCCCGGGACAGGGGGCGAGCAGCCCCAGCATTTT.

The genes are TRBV15 and TRBJ1-4; no clear D. Trimming removed 3 bases from V and 0 bases from J, with 8 bases in between. This CDR3 contains 15 residues. Germline V gene lookup returns CDR1 LNHNV and CDR2 YYDKDF (reference sequence). The chain's CDR3 is CATSSSVATNEKLFF. CDR3 nucleotides: TGTGCCACCAGCAGTAGTGTTGCAACTAATGAAAAACTGTTTTTT. Full variable domain (outside the CDR3, taken from reference TRBV15 and TRBJ1-4): DAMVIQNPRYQVTQFGKPVTLSCSQTLNHNVMYWYQQKSSQAPKLLFHYYDKDFNNEADTPDNFQSRRPNTSFCFLDIRSPGLGDTAMYLCATSSSVATNEKLFFGSGTQLSVL.

CDR3 region: CASSPTGGGDQPQHF. CDR3 nucleotide sequence: TGCGCCAGCAGCCCCACAGGGGGGGGTGACCAGCCCCAGCATTTT. V gene TRBV5-1 combines with J gene TRBJ1-5; TRBD1 matches at 8 bases. Germline trimming cut 4 bases from V and 7 bases from J; bases unmatched to any gene: 10. Germline V gene sequence: CDR1 SGHRS, CDR2 YFSETQ. CDR3 length: 15 amino acids.